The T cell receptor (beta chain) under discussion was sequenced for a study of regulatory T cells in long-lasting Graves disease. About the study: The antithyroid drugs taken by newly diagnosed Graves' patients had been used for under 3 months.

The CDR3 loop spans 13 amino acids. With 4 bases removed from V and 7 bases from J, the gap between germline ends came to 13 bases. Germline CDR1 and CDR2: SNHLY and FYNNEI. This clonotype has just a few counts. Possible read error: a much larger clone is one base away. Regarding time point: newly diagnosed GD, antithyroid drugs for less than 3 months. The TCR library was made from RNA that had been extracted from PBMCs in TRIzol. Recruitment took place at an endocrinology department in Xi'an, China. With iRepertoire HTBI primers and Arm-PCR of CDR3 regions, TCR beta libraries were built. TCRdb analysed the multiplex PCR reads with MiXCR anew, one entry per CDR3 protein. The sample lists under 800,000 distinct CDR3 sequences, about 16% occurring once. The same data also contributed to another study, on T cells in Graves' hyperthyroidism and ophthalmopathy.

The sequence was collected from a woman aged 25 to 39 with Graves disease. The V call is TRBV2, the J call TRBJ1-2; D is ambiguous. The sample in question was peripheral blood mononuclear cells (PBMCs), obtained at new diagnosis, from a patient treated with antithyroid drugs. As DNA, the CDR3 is TGTGCCAGCAGTGGGGCAGGATCCTGTGGCTACACCTTC. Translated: CASSGAGSCGYTF.